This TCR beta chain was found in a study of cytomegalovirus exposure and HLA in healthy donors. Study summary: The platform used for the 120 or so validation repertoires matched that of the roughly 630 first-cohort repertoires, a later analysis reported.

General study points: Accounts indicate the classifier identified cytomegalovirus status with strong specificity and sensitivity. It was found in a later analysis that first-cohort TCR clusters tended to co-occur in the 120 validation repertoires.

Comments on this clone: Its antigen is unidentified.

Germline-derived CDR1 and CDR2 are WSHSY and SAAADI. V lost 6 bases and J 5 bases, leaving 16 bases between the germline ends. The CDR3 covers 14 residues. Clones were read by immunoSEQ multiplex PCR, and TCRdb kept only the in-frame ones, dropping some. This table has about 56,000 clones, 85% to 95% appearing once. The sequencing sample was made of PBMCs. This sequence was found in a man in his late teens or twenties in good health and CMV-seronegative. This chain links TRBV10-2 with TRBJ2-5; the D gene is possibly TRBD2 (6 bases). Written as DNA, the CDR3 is TGCGCCAGCAGGCCGGGACTCGGGCGCGAGACCCAGTACTTC. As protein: CASRPGLGRETQYF.